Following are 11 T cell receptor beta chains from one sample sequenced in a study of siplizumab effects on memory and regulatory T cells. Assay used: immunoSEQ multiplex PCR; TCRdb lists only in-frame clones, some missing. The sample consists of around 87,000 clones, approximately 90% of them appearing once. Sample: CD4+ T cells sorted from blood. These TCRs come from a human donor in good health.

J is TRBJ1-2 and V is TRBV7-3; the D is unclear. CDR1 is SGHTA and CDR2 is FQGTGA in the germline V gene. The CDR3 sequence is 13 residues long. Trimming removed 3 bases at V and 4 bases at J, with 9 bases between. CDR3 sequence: CASSLTPSYGYTF. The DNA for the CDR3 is TGTGCCAGCAGCTTGACACCCTCCTATGGCTACACCTTC.

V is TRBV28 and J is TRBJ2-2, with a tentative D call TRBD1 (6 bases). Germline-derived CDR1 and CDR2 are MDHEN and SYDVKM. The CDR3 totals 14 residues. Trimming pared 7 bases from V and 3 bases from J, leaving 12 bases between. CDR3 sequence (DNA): TGTGCCAGCATCGCAGGGGCGCACACCGGGGAGCTGTTTTTT. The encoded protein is CASIAGAHTGELFF.

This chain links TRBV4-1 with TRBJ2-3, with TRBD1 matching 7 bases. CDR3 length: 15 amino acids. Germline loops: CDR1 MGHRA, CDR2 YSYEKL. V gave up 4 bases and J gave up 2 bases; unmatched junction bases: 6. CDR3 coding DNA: TGCGCCAGCAGCCGGGAAGGGGGCTTCACAGATACGCAGTATTTT. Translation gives CASSREGGFTDTQYF.

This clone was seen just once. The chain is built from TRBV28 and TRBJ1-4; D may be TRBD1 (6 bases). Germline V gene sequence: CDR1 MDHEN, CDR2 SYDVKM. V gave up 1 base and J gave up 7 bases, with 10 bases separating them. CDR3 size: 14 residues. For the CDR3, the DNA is TGTGCCAGCAGTTTATCCCTAGGGGGTGAAAAACTGTTTTTT. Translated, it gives CASSLSLGGEKLFF.

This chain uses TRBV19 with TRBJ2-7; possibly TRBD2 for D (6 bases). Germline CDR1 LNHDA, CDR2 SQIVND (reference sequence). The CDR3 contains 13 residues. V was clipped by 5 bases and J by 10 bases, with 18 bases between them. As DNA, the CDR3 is TGTGCCAGTAGTCAAGAGGTCGGACTACGCCAGTACTTC. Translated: CASSQEVGLRQYF.

The CDR3 sequence: CASSPRLPDTGELFF. The CDR3 bases are TGTGCCAGCTCCCCGCGCCTCCCAGACACCGGGGAGCTGTTTTTT. This chain uses TRBV18 with TRBJ2-2; the D is unclear. This CDR3 has 15 amino acids. From germline, CDR1 is KGHSH and CDR2 LQKENI. Between the trimmed V and J ends, which lost 6 bases and 3 bases, there was a span of 14 bases.

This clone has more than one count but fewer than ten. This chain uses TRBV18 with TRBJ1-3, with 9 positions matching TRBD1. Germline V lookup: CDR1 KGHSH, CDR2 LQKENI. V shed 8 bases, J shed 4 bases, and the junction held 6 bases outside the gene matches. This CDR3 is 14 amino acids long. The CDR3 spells CASAGTGRGNTIYF. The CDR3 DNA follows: TGTGCCAGCGCCGGGACAGGGCGGGGAAACACCATATATTTT.

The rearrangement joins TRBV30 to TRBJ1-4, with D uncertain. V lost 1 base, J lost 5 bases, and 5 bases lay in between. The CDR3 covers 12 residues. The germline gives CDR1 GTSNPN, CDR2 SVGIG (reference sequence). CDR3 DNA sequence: TGTGCCTGGAGTGGTGGAAATGAAAAACTGTTTTTT. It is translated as CAWSGGNEKLFF. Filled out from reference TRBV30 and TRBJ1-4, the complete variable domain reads SQTIHQWPATLVQPVGSPLSLECTVEGTSNPNLYWYRQAAGRGLQLLFYSVGIGQISSEVPQNLSASRPQDRQFILSSKKLLLSDSGFYLCAWSGGNEKLFFGSGTQLSVL.

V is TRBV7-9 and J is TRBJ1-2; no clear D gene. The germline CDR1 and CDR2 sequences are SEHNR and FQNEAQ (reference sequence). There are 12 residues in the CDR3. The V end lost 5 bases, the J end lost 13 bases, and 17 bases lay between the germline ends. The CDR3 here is CASSLQARGSTF. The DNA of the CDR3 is TGTGCCAGCAGCCTCCAGGCGCGTGGATCCACCTTC. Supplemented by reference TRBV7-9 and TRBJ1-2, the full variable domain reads DTGVSQNPRHKITKRGQNVTFRCDPISEHNRLYWYRQTLGQGPEFLTYFQNEAQLEKSRLLSDRFSAERPKGSFSTLEIQRTEQGDSAMYLCASSLQARGSTFGSGTRLTVV.

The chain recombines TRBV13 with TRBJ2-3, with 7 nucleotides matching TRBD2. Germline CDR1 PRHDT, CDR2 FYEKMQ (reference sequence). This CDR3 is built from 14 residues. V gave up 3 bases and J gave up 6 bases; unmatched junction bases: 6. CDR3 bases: TGTGCCAGCAGCTTCCGGGACTATCTGGATACGCAGTATTTT. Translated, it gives CASSFRDYLDTQYF.

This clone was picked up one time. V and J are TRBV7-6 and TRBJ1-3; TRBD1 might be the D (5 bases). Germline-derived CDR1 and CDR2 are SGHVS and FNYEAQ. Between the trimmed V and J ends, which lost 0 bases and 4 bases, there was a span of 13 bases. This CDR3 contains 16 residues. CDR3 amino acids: CASSLAPAGYGNTIYF. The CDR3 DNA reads TGTGCCAGCAGCTTAGCACCGGCAGGGTACGGAAACACCATATATTTT.